This T cell receptor beta chain was retrieved from a study of control samples from healthy donors and cancer patients. Repertoires were generated with immunoSEQ multiplex PCR, while TCRdb's copy carries only in-frame clones and drops some. This sample has roughly 150,000 clones, with just over 85% found just once. Germline CDR1 and CDR2: SQVTM and ANQGSEA. The CDR3 spans 13 residues. Trimming removed 2 bases from V and 5 bases from J, with 13 bases in between. V is TRBV29-1 and J is TRBJ2-7; no definite D call. The TCR comes from a man in his late teens or twenties in good health. The specimen sequenced was blood. This chain's CDR3 is CSVETGLIHEQYF. As DNA, the CDR3 is TGCAGCGTTGAAACTGGGTTGATCCACGAGCAGTACTTC.